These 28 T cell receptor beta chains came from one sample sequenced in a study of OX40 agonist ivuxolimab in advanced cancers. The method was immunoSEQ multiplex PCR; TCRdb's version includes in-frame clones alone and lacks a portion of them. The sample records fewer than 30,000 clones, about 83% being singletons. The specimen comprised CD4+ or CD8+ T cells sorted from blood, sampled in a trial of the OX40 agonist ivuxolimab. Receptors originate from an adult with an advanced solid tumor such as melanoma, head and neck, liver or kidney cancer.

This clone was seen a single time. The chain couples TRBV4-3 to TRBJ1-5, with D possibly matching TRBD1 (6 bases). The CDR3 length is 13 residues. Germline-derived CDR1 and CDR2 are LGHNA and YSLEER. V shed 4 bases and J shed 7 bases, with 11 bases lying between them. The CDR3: CASSLTRGQPQHF. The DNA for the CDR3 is TGCGCCAGCAGCCTAACCAGGGGCCAGCCCCAGCATTTT.

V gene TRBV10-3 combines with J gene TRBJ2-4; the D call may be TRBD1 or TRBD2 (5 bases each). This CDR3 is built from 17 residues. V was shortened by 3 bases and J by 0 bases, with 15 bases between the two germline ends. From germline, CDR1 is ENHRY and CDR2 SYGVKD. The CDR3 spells CAISEWDVRLAKNIQYF. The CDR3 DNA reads TGTGCCATCAGTGAATGGGACGTCCGTCTAGCCAAAAACATTCAGTACTTC.

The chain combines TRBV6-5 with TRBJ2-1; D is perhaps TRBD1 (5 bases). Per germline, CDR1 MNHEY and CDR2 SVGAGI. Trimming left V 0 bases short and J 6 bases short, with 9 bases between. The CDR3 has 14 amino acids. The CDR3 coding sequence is TGTGCCAGCAGTTACTCGAGTCAGGGCAATGAGCAGTTCTTC. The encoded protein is CASSYSSQGNEQFF.

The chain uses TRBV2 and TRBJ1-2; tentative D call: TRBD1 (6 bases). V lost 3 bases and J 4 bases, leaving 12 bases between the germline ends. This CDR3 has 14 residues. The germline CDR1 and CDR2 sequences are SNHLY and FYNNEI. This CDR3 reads CASSEKQGGYGYTF. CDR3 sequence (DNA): TGTGCCAGCAGTGAGAAACAGGGTGGCTATGGCTACACCTTC.

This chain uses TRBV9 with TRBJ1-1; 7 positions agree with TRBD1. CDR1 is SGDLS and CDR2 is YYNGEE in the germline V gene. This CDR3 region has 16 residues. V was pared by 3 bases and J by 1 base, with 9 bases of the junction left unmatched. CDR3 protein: CASSEKPDRANTEAFF. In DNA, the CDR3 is TGTGCCAGCAGCGAAAAGCCCGACAGGGCGAACACTGAAGCTTTCTTT.

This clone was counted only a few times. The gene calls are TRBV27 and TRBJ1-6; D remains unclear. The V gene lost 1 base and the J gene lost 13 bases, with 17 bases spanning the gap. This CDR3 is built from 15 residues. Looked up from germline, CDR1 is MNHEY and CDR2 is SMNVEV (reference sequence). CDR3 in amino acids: CASSLLDGIIHPLHF. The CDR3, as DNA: TGTGCCAGCAGTTTATTAGACGGTATAATTCACCCCCTCCACTTT.

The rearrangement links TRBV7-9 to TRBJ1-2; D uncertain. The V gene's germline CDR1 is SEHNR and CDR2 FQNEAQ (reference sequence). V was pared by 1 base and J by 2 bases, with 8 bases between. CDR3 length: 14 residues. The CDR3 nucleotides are TGTGCCAGCAGCTTAGATGAATGGAACTATGGCTACACCTTC. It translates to CASSLDEWNYGYTF.

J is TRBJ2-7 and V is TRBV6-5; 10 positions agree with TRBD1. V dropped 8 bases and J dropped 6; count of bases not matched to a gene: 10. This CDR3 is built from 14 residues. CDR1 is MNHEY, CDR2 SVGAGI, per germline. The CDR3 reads CASSPGTGVAEQYF. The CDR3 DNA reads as TGTGCCAGCTCCCCCGGGACAGGGGTAGCCGAGCAGTACTTC.

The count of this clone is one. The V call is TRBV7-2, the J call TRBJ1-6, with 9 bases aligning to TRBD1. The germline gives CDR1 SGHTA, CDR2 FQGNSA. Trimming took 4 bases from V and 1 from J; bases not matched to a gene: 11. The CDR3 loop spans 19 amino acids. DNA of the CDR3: TGTGCCAGCAGCTCGGGCGCCTGGGACAGGGCGTCCTATAATTCACCCCTCCACTTT. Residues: CASSSGAWDRASYNSPLHF.

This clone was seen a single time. CDR3 coding DNA: TGTGCCAGCAGTTTAGAGTCGCGGGCCCTTCCAAACACCGGGGAGCTGTTTTTT. This sequence encodes CASSLESRALPNTGELFF. The chain carries TRBV27 and TRBJ2-2; tentative D call: TRBD2 (5 bases). The CDR3 contains 18 residues. Per the germline V gene, CDR1 is MNHEY and CDR2 is SMNVEV (reference sequence). V shed 2 bases and J shed 2 bases, with 18 bases lying between them.

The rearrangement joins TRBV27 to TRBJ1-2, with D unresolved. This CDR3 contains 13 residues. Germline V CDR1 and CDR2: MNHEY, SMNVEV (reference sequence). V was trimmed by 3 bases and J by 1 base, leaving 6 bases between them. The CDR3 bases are TGTGCCAGCAGTTTCTACCGTAACTATGGCTACACCTTC. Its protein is CASSFYRNYGYTF.

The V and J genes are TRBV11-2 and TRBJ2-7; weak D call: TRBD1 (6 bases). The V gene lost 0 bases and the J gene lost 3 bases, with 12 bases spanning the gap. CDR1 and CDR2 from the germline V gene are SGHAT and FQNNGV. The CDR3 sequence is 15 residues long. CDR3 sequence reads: CASSLETGTLYEQYF. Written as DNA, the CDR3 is TGTGCCAGCAGCTTAGAAACGGGGACACTCTACGAGCAGTACTTC.

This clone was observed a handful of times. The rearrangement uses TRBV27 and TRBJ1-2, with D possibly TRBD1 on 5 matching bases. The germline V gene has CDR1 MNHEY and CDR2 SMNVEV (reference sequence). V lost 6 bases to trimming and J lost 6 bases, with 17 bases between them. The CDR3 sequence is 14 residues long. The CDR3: CASSSSSGRDGYTF. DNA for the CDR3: TGTGCCAGCAGCTCTTCCTCAGGGCGCGATGGCTACACCTTC.

The DNA of the CDR3 is TGTGCCATCAGTCCAGTCGCAGGGATCTACGAGCAGTACTTC. Its translation: CAISPVAGIYEQYF. J is TRBJ2-7 and V is TRBV10-3; TRBD1 might be the D (5 bases). Trimming removed 5 bases at V and 3 bases at J, with 14 bases between. This CDR3 contains 14 residues. Germline CDR1 and CDR2: ENHRY and SYGVKD.

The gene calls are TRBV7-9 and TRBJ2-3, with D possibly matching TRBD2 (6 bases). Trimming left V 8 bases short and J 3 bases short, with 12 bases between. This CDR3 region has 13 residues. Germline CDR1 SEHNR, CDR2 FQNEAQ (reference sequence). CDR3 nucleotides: TGTGCCAGCTGGAATGGGGGGACAGATACGCAGTATTTT. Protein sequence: CASWNGGTDTQYF.

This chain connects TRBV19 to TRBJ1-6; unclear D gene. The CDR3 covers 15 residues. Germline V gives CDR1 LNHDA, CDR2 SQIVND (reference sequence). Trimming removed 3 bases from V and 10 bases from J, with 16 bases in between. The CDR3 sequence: CASSIGSGFRSPLHF. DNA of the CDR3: TGTGCCAGTAGTATTGGTTCCGGGTTTAGGTCACCCCTCCACTTT. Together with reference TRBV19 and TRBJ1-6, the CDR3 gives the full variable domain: DGGITQSPKYLFRKEGQNVTLSCEQNLNHDAMYWYRQDPGQGLRLIYYSQIVNDFQKGDIAEGYSVSREKKESFPLTVTSAQKNPTAFYLCASSIGSGFRSPLHFGNGTRLTVT.

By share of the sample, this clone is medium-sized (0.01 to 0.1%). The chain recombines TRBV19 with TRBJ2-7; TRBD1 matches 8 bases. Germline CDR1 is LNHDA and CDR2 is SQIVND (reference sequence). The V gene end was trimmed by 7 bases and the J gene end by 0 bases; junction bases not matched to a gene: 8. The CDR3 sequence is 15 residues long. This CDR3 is CASKTRQGSSYEQYF. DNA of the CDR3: TGTGCCAGTAAAACGAGACAGGGGAGCTCCTACGAGCAGTACTTC.

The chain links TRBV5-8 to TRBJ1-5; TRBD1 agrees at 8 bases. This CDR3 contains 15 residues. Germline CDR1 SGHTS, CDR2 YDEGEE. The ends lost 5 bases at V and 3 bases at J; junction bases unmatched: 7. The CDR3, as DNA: TGTGCCAGCAGTTCGCGGGACAGGATCAATCAGCCCCAGCATTTT. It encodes CASSSRDRINQPQHF.

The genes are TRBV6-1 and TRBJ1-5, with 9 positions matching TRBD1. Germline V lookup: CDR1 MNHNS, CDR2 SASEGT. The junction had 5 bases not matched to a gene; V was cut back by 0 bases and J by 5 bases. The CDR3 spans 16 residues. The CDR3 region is CASSEAHGTGYQPQHF. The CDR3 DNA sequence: TGTGCCAGCAGTGAAGCGCACGGGACAGGGTATCAGCCCCAGCATTTT.

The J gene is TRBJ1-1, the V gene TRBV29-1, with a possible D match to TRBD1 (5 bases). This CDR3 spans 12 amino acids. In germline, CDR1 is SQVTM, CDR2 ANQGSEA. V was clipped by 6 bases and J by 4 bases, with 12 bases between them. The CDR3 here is CSVFSGATEAFF. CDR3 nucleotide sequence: TGCAGCGTCTTCTCCGGGGCCACTGAAGCTTTCTTT.

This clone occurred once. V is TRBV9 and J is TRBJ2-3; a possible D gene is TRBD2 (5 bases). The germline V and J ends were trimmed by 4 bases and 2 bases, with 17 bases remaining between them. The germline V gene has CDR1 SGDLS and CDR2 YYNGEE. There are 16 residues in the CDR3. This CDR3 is CASSLRLTTSTDTQYF. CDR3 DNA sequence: TGTGCCAGCAGCCTTCGTCTGACTACCTCCACAGATACGCAGTATTTT.

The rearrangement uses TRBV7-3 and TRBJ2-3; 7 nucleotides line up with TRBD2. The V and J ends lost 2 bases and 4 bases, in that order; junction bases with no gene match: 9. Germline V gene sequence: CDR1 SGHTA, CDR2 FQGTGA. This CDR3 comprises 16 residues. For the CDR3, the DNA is TGTGCCAGCAGCTTACCGCGGCGGGGGTCACCAGATACGCAGTATTTT. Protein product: CASSLPRRGSPDTQYF. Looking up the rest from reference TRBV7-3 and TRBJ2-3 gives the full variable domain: GAGVSQTPSNKVTEKGKYVELRCDPISGHTALYWYRQSLGQGPEFLIYFQGTGAADDSGLPNDRFFAVRPEGSVSTLKIQRTERGDSAVYLCASSLPRRGSPDTQYFGPGTRLTVL.

DNA for the CDR3: TGTGCCAGCAGCGGTAGCGGGGGGGGACAAGAGACCCAGTACTTC. Translated: CASSGSGGGQETQYF. The rearrangement joins TRBV9 to TRBJ2-5; 11 bases align to TRBD2. The J segment lost 2 bases and the V segment lost 3 bases, leaving 3 bases of the junction unmatched. The CDR3 is 15 residues long. Germline values: CDR1 SGDLS, CDR2 YYNGEE.

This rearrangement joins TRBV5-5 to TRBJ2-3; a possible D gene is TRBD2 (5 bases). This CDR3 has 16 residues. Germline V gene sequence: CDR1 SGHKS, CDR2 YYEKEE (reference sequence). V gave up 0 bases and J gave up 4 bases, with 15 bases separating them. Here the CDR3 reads CASSLARTGFSDTQYF. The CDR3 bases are TGTGCCAGCAGCTTGGCCAGAACGGGGTTCTCAGATACGCAGTATTTT.

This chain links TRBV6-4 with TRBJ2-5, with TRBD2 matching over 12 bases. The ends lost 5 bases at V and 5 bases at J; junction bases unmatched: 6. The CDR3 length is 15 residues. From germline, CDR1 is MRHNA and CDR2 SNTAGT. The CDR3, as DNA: TGTGCCAGCAGTCCGACTAGCGGGGGCGGGGAGACCCAGTACTTC. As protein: CASSPTSGGGETQYF.

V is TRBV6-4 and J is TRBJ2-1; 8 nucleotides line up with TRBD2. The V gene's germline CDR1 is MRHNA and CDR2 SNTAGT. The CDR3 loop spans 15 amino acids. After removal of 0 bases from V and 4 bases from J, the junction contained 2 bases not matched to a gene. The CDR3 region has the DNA TGTGCCAGCAGTGACTCGCGGGGGGCTTACAATGAGCAGTTCTTC. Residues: CASSDSRGAYNEQFF.

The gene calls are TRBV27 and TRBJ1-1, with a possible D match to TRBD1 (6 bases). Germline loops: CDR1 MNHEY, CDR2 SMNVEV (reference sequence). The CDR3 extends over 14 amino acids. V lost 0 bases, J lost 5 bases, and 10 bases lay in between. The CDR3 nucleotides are TGTGCCAGCAGTTTATCAGGGGGAAATACTGAAGCTTTCTTT. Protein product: CASSLSGGNTEAFF.

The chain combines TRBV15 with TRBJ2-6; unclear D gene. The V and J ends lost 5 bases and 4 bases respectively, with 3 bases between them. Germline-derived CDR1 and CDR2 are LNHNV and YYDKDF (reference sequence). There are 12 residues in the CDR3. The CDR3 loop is CATSSGANVLTF. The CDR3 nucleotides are TGTGCCACCAGCTCGGGGGCCAACGTCCTGACTTTC.